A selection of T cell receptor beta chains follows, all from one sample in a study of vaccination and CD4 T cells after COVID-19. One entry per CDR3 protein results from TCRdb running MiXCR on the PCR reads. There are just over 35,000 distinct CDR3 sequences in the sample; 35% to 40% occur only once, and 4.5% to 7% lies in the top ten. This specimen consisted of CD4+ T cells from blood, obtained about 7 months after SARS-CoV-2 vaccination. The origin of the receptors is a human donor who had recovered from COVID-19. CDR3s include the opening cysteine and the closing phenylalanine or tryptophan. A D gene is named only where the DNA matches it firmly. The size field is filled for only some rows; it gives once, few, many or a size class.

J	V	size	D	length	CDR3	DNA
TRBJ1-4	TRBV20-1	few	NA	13	CSATGSLGEKLFF	TGCAGTGCTACGGGCAGCCTAGGTGAAAAACTGTTTTTT
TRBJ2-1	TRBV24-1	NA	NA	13	CATSDLRYNEQFF	TGTGCCACCAGTGATTTGAGATACAATGAGCAGTTCTTC
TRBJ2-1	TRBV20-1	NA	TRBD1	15	CSARRQGAQYNEQFF	TGCAGTGCTAGAAGACAGGGGGCGCAGTACAATGAGCAGTTCTTC
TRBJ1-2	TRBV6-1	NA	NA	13	CASSAQQGLGYTF	TGTGCCAGCAGTGCCCAACAGGGTCTTGGCTACACCTTC
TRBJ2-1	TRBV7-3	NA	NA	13	CASSFPGHNEQFF	TGTGCCAGCAGCTTCCCGGGGCACAATGAGCAGTTCTTC
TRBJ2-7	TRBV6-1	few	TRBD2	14	CASSTPGLAHEQYF	TGTGCCAGCAGTACACCGGGACTAGCCCACGAGCAGTACTTC
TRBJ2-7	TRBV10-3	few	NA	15	CAISDVADETYEQYF	TGTGCCATCAGTGATGTAGCGGATGAAACCTACGAGCAGTACTTC
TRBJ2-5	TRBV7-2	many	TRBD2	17	CASSLSRLAGGLETQYF	TGTGCCAGCAGCTTAAGCCGACTAGCGGGAGGCTTAGAGACCCAGTACTTC
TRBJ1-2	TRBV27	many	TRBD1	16	CASSLVGTGGGYGYTF	TGTGCCAGCAGTTTAGTCGGAACAGGGGGCGGGTATGGCTACACCTTC
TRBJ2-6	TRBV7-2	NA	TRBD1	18	CASSQQGTGTSGANVLTF	TGTGCCAGCAGCCAGCAAGGGACAGGGACTTCTGGGGCCAACGTCCTGACTTTC
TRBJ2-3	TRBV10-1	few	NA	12	CASSEGTDTQYF	TGCGCCAGCAGTGAGGGCACAGATACGCAGTATTTT
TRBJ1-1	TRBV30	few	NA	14	CAWSDPGANTEAFF	TGTGCCTGGAGTGACCCGGGGGCGAACACTGAAGCTTTCTTT
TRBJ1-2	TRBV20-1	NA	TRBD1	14	CSAAVDRDRYGYTF	TGCAGTGCTGCCGTGGACAGGGATCGCTATGGCTACACCTTC
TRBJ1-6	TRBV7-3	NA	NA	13	CASRPRDNSPLHF	TGTGCCAGCAGACCACGAGATAATTCACCCCTCCACTTT
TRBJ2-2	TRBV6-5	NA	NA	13	CASSYANTEELFF	TGTGCCAGCAGTTACGCGAACACCGAGGAGCTGTTTTTT
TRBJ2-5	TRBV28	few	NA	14	CASSDTGTKGTQYF	TGTGCCAGCAGTGATACCGGGACAAAGGGGACCCAGTACTTC
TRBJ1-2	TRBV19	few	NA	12	CASSRDIYGYTF	TGTGCCAGTAGCCGGGACATATATGGCTACACCTTC
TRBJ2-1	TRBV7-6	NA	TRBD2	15	CASSPRLALRDEQFF	TGTGCCAGCAGCCCACGACTAGCACTGAGGGATGAGCAGTTCTTC
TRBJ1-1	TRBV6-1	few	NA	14	CASTTWGGGTEAFF	TGTGCCAGCACCACCTGGGGGGGCGGGACTGAAGCTTTCTTT
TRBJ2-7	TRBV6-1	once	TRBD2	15	CASSVTSGSSYEQYF	TGTGCCAGCAGTGTGACTAGCGGGAGCTCCTACGAGCAGTACTTC
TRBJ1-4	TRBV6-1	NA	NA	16	CASSRGVGPSNEKLFF	TGTGCCAGCAGTAGGGGGGTGGGACCCTCTAATGAAAAACTGTTTTTT
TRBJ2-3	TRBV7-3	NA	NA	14	CASSLNGLTDTQYF	TGTGCCAGCAGCTTAAATGGTTTGACAGATACGCAGTATTTT